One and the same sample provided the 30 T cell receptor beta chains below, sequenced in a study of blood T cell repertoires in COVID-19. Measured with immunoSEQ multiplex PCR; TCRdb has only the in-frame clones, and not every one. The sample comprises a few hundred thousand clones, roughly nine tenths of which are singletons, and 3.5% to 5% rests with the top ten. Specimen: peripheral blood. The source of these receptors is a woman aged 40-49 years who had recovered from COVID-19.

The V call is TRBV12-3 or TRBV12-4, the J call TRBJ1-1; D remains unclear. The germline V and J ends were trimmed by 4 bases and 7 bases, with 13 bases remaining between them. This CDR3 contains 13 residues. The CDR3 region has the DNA TGTGCCAGCAGTTCCCGGTGGGCCCGTGAAGCTTTCTTT. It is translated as CASSSRWAREAFF.

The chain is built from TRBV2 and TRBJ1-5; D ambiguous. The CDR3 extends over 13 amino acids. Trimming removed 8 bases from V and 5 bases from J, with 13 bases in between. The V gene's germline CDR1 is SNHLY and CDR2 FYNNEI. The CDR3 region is CASGRQEYQPQHF. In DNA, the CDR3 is TGTGCCAGCGGCAGACAAGAATATCAGCCCCAGCATTTT.

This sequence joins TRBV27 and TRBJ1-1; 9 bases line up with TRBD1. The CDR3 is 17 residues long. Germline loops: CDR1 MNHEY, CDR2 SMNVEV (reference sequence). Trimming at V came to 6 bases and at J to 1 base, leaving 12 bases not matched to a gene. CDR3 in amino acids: CASSFQVPGQGNTEAFF. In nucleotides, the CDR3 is TGTGCCAGCAGCTTCCAAGTCCCGGGACAGGGGAACACTGAAGCTTTCTTT.

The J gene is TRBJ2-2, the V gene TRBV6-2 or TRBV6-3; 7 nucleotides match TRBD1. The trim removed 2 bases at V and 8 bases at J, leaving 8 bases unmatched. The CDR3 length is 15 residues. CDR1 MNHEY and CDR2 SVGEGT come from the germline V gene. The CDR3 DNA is TGTGCCAGCAGTTACCCGGGACAGCCGGGAGGGGAGCTGTTTTTT. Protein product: CASSYPGQPGGELFF.

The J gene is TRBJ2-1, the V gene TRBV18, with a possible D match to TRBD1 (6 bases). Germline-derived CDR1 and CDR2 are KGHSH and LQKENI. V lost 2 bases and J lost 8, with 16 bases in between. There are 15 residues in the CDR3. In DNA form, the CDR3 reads TGTGCCAGCTCACCAGCCGGGACACGTGGGCATGAGCAGTTCTTC. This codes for CASSPAGTRGHEQFF.

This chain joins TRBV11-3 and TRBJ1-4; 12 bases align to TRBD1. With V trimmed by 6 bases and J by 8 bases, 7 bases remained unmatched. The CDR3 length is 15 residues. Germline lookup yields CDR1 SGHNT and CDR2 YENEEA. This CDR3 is CASRSRGQGAEKLFF. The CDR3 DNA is TGTGCCAGCAGATCCCGGGGACAGGGGGCCGAAAAACTGTTTTTT.

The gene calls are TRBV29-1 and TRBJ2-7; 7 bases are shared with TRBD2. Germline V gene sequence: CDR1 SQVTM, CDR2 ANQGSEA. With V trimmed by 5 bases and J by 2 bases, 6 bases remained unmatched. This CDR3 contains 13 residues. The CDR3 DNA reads TGCAGCGTTCATTGGGGACTACCCTACGAGCAGTACTTC. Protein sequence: CSVHWGLPYEQYF.

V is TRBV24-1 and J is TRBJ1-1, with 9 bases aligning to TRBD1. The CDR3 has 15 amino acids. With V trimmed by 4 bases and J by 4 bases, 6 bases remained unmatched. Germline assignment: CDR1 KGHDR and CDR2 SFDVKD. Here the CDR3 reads CATSEGTGTGTEAFF. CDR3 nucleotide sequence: TGTGCCACCAGTGAAGGGACAGGGACGGGCACTGAAGCTTTCTTT.

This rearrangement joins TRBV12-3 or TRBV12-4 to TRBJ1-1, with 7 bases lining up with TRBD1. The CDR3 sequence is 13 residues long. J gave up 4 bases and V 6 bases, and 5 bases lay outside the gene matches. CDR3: CASRATGTTEAFF. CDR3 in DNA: TGTGCCAGCAGGGCGACAGGGACCACTGAAGCTTTCTTT.

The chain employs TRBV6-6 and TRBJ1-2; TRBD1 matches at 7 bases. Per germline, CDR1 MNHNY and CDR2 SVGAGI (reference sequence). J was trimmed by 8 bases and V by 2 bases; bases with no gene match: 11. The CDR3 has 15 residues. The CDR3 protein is CASSYRTGGQLGYTF. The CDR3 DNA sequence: TGTGCCAGCAGTTACCGGACAGGCGGTCAGTTGGGCTACACCTTC.

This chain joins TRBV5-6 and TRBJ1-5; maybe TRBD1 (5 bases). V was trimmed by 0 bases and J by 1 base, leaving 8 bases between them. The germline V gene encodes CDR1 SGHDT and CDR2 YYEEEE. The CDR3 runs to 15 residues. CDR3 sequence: CASSLAGRSNQPQHF. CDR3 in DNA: TGTGCCAGCAGCTTGGCAGGGAGGAGCAATCAGCCCCAGCATTTT.

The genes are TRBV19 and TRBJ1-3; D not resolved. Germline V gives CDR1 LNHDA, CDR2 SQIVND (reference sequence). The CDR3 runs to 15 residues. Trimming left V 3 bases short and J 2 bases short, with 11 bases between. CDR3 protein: CASSMPPGTGNTIYF. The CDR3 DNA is TGTGCCAGTAGTATGCCCCCGGGAACTGGAAACACCATATATTTT.

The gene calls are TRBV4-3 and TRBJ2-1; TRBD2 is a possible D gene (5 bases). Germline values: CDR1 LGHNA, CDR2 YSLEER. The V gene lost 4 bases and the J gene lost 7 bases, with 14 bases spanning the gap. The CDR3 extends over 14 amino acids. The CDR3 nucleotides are TGCGCCAGCAGCCGCACTAGTACGTGGAATGAGCAGTTCTTC. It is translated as CASSRTSTWNEQFF.

The CDR3 DNA reads TGTGCCAGCAGCCTTGGACTAGCGGGAGGGAGTAGCTCCTACGAGCAGTACGTC. Amino acid sequence: CASSLGLAGGSSSYEQYV. V is TRBV5-8 and J is TRBJ2-7; 15 bases are a match to TRBD2. Germline trimming cut 4 bases from V and 0 bases from J; bases unmatched to any gene: 8. Germline V lookup: CDR1 SGHTS, CDR2 YDEGEE. The CDR3 has 18 residues.

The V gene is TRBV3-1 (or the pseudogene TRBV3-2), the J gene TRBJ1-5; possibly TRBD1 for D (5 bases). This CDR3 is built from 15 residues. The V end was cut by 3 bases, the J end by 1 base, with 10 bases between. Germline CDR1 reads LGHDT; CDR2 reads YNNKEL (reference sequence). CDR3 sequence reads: CASSHYPGSNQPQHF. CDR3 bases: TGTGCCAGCAGCCATTACCCAGGGAGCAATCAGCCCCAGCATTTT.

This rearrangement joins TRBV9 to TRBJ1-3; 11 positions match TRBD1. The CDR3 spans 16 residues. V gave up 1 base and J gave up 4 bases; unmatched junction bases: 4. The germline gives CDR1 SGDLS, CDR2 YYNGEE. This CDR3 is CASSVTDRGPGNTIYF. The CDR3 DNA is TGTGCCAGCAGCGTAACGGACAGGGGGCCAGGAAACACCATATATTTT.

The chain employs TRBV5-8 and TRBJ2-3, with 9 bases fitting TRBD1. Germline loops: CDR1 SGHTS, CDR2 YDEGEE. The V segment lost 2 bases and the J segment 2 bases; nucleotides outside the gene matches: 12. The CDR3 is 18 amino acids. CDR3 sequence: CASSFAGPGQGYTDTQYF. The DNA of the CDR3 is TGTGCCAGCAGCTTCGCGGGACCGGGACAGGGCTACACAGATACGCAGTATTTT. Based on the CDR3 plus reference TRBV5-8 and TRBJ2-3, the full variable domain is EAGVTQSPTHLIKTRGQQATLRCSPISGHTSVYWYQQALGLGLQFLLWYDEGEERNRGNFPPRFSGRQFPNYSSELNVNALELEDSALYLCASSFAGPGQGYTDTQYFGPGTRLTVL.

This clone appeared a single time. The CDR3 sequence is CASSPRFFGGGYTF. Here the CDR3 DNA reads TGTGCCAGCAGCCCGCGCTTTTTCGGTGGTGGCTACACCTTC. The chain recombines TRBV3-1 (or the pseudogene TRBV3-2) with TRBJ1-2; D not certain. There are 14 residues in the CDR3. Germline V gene lookup returns CDR1 LGHDT and CDR2 YNNKEL (reference sequence). The V end was cut by 4 bases, the J end by 7 bases, with 16 bases between.

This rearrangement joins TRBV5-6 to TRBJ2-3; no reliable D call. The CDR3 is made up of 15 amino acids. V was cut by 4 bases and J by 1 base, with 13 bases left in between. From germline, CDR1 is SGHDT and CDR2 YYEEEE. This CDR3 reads CASSMSQDGTDTQYF. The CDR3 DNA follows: TGTGCCAGCAGCATGAGCCAGGATGGCACAGATACGCAGTATTTT.

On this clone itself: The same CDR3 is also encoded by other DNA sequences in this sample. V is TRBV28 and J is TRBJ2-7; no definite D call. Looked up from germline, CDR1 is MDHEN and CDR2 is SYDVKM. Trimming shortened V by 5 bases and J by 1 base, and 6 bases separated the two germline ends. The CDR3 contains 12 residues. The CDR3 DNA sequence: TGTGCCAGCAGTGGCAGTTCCTACGAGCAGTACTTC. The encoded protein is CASSGSSYEQYF.

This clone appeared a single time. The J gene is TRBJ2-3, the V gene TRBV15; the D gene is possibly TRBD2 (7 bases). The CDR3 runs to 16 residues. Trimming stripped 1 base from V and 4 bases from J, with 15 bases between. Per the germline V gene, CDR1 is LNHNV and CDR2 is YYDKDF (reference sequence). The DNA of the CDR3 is TGTGCCACCAGCAGAGGGGGAACAGGGAGGGCAGATACGCAGTATTTT. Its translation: CATSRGGTGRADTQYF. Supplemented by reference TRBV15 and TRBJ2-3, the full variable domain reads DAMVIQNPRYQVTQFGKPVTLSCSQTLNHNVMYWYQQKSSQAPKLLFHYYDKDFNNEADTPDNFQSRRPNTSFCFLDIRSPGLGDTAMYLCATSRGGTGRADTQYFGPGTRLTVL.

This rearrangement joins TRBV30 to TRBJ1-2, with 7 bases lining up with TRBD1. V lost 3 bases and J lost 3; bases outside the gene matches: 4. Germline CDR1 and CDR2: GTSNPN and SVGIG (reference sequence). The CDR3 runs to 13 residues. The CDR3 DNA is TGTGCCTGGAGCGGACAGGCCTACTATGGCTACACCTTC. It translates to CAWSGQAYYGYTF.

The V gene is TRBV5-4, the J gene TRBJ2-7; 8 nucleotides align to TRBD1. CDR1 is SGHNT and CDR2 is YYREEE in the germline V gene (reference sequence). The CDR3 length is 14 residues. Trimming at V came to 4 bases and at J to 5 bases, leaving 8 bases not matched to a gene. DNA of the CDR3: TGTGCCAGCAGCGGACAGGGAAGATCACACGAGCAGTACTTC. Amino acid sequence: CASSGQGRSHEQYF.

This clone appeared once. The CDR3 sequence is CASSWGLANEQFF. CDR3 nucleotides: TGTGCCAGCAGTTGGGGTCTAGCGAATGAGCAGTTCTTC. The chain carries TRBV2 and TRBJ2-1, with a possible D match to TRBD2 (6 bases). This CDR3 region has 13 residues. Germline loops: CDR1 SNHLY, CDR2 FYNNEI. V gave up 5 bases and J gave up 7 bases, with 12 bases separating them.

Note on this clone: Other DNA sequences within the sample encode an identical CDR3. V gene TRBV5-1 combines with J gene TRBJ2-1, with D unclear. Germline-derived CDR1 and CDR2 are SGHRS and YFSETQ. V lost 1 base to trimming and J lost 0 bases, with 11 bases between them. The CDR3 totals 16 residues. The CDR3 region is CASSLTGQFSYNEQFF. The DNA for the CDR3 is TGCGCCAGCAGCTTGACTGGGCAGTTCTCCTACAATGAGCAGTTCTTC.

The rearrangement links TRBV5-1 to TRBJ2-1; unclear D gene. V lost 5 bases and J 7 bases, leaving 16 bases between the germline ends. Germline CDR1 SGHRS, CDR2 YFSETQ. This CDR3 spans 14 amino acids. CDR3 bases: TGCGCCAGCAGTAGCTCAGCTGGAACTAATGAGCAGTTCTTC. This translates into CASSSSAGTNEQFF.

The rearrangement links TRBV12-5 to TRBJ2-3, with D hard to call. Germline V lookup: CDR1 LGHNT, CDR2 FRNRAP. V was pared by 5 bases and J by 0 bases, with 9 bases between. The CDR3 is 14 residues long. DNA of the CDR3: TGTGCTAGTGGTCTATTCACTAGCACAGATACGCAGTATTTT. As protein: CASGLFTSTDTQYF.

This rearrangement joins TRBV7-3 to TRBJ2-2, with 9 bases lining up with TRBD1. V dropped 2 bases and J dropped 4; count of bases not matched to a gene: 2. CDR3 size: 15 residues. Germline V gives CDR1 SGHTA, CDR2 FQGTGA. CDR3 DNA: TGTGCCAGCAGCTTAGGGACAGGGTTCACCGGGGAGCTGTTTTTT. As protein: CASSLGTGFTGELFF.

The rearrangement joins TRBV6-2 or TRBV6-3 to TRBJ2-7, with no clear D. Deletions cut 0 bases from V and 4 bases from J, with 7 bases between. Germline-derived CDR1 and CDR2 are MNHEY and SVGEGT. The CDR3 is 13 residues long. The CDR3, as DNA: TGTGCCAGCAGTTACTCCCAATTTTACGAGCAGTACTTC. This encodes CASSYSQFYEQYF.

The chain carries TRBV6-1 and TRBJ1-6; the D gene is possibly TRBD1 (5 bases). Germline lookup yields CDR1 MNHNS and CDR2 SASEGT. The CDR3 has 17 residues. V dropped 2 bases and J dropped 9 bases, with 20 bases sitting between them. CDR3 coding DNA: TGTGCCAGCAGTGAAACTTATCCGCCGTCCGGGGGTTCACCCCTCCACTTT. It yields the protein CASSETYPPSGGSPLHF.